This T cell receptor beta chain came from a study of CXCR3-negative and CXCR3-positive naive CD8 T cells. The study, taken as a whole, reports: Naive cells, whether CXCR3-negative or CXCR3-positive, had similar TRBV-TRBJ usage, while memory cells differed. Naive subsets did not differ in surface CD5, and TRB CDR3 properties served to infer TCR strength. Compared with CXCR3-negative naive cells, CXCR3-positive naive cells showed more hydrophobic TRB CDR3s.

Comment on this clonotype: No antigen is known for it.

Researchers prepared the TRB cDNA libraries using 5' RACE with UMI labels. From the 5' RACE reads, TCRdb lists one entry per CDR3 protein and no DNA. The sample has several thousand distinct CDR3 sequences. Germline values: CDR1 SGHRS, CDR2 YFSETQ. The CDR3 loop spans 16 amino acids. V and J are TRBV5-1 and TRBJ1-1; TCRdb designates TRBD1, a call that cannot be tested without DNA. The TCR was taken from a human donor in good health. Some clones in this sample may be carry-over from other donors' samples. Sequences were obtained from naive CXCR3+ CD8+ T cells from blood. As for subset: CD45RO-CCR7+CD27+CD95- naive CD8+ T cells expressing CXCR3 (TNR3+). The CDR3 loop is CASSLGQQEVNTEAFF.